The 8 T cell receptor beta chains given below trace back to one sample, sequenced in a study of T cell repertoires in cytomegalovirus infection. These TCRs are of unknown antigen specificity. MiXCR, run by TCRdb on the reads, gives a single entry per CDR3 protein. The sample lists 900,000 to 950,000 distinct CDR3 sequences; around 30% were seen once. Sequenced here: cultured CD8+ T cells from PBMCs, sampled from culture after CMV antigen stimulation. All receptors come from a human donor in good health (CMV status not recorded). Some clones in this sample may be carry-over from other donors' samples.

The chain uses TRBV2 and TRBJ1-1, with 8 positions matching TRBD1. Germline CDR1 SNHLY, CDR2 FYNNEI. This CDR3 is 16 amino acids long. V shed 5 bases, J shed 1 base, and the junction held 9 bases outside the gene matches. The CDR3 nucleotides are TGTGCCAGCAGTCCGACAGGGGCGAAGGGGAACACTGAAGCTTTCTTT. Its translation: CASSPTGAKGNTEAFF.

As regards this clonotype: Germline and junction disagree at one end, which may indicate a read error. This chain connects TRBV19 to TRBJ2-1; D uncertain. The CDR3 runs 16 residues. Germline CDR1 and CDR2: LNHDA and SQIVND (reference sequence). CDR3 nucleotides: TGTGTCAGTAGTATTGGGGATGCAAGCTCCTACAATGAGCAGTTCTTC. Translated: CVSSIGDASSYNEQFF.

In its sample, this clonotype was seen a few times. This chain links TRBV27 with TRBJ2-1, with a weak D call TRBD2 (6 bases). V shed 4 bases and J shed 5 bases, with 18 bases lying between them. The CDR3 covers 16 residues. The germline CDR1 and CDR2 sequences are MNHEY and SMNVEV (reference sequence). CDR3 residues: CASSYDAGGSDNEQFF. CDR3 DNA sequence: TGTGCCAGCAGTTATGACGCCGGGGGATCCGACAATGAGCAGTTCTTC.

This clonotype has more than one count but fewer than ten. The rearrangement links TRBV6-5 to TRBJ2-7; a possible D gene is TRBD1 (5 bases). V lost 2 bases and J lost 2, with 13 bases in between. The length of the CDR3 is 15 residues. Germline-derived CDR1 and CDR2 are MNHEY and SVGAGI. CDR3 loop: CASSYGAGFAYEQYF. The CDR3 nucleotides are TGTGCCAGCAGTTACGGGGCAGGGTTCGCCTACGAGCAGTACTTC.

This clonotype has a count of ten or more. The V call is TRBV7-2, the J call TRBJ2-3; 9 nucleotides line up with TRBD2. Germline V lookup: CDR1 SGHTA, CDR2 FQGNSA. V lost 0 bases and J lost 2; bases outside the gene matches: 6. The CDR3 spans 17 residues. The CDR3 sequence is CASSLASGGLSTDTQYF. For the CDR3, the DNA is TGTGCCAGCAGCTTAGCCAGCGGGGGGCTCTCCACAGATACGCAGTATTTT. Looking up the rest from reference TRBV7-2 and TRBJ2-3 gives the full variable domain: GAGVSQSPSNKVTEKGKDVELRCDPISGHTALYWYRQSLGQGLEFLIYFQGNSAPDKSGLPSDRFSAERTGGSVSTLTIQRTQQEDSAVYLCASSLASGGLSTDTQYFGPGTRLTVL.

The chain is built from TRBV23-1 and TRBJ2-7, with D possibly matching TRBD1 (6 bases). TRBV23-1 carries the ORF label, with uncertain function. The CDR3 spans 16 residues. The V end lost 2 bases, the J end lost 1 base, and 15 bases lay between the germline ends. The CDR3 nucleotides read TGCGCCAGCAGTCAAAGGGACACCCACCCATCCTACGAGCAGTACGTC. Its protein product is CASSQRDTHPSYEQYV.

This clonotype was found a few times. CDR3 in amino acids: CSADGLAGDPYNEQFF. The CDR3 DNA follows: TGCAGTGCAGACGGACTAGCGGGGGACCCCTACAATGAGCAGTTCTTC. The chain carries TRBV20-1 and TRBJ2-1; TRBD2 aligns across 13 bases. Germline V gives CDR1 DFQATT, CDR2 SNEGSKA (reference sequence). The junction had 7 bases not matched to a gene; V was cut back by 6 bases and J by 2 bases. There are 16 residues in the CDR3.

The chain links TRBV15 to TRBJ2-1; tentatively, D is TRBD2 (6 bases). Germline V gene sequence: CDR1 LNHNV, CDR2 YYDKDF (reference sequence). V lost 0 bases to trimming and J lost 5 bases, with 20 bases between them. This CDR3 has 18 residues. The CDR3 reads CATSRDGPSSPGDNEQFF. CDR3 coding DNA: TGTGCCACCAGCAGAGATGGCCCGTCATCCCCGGGAGACAATGAGCAGTTCTTC.